The text below deals with one T cell receptor beta chain. It lacks a known antigen. Base qualities are not at hand, and no much larger clone is one base apart. The source of the sample is a study of blood T cell repertoires in COVID-19 (TCRdb year 2020). About the investigation overall: Recovered participants in ImmuneRACE Cohort 3 were defined as having two consecutive negative NP/OP PCR tests, clearance from a healthcare professional, or resolution of symptoms. Samples covering the acute and convalescent phases of COVID-19 were provided by collaborators in the United States, Italy and Spain. The material from the prospective study consisted of cDNA or gDNA derived from T cells, B-cell-depleted T cells, or PBMCs. Subjects who had been exposed to COVID-19, were actively infected with it, or had recovered from it provided the deeply sampled blood TCRbeta repertoires that made up the dataset. The repertoires were made available in a free public database intended to serve as a resource for research on the immune response to SARS-CoV-2. The samples were drawn from two sources: the first 160 participants of the ongoing ImmuneRACE study, and 1,000 to 1,500 subjects contributed by 6 global collaborators. Nearly every sample came with metadata listing a de-identified subject ID, COVID-19 status, age in years and sex. Where HLA class I and class II types were available, the types were taken from metadata supplied by the sample provider, not from assay-based typing. General conclusions and limits of the study: The quantity of clinical and demographic metadata differed by source and by participant and was supplied without curation.

Counted from cysteine to phenylalanine, this CDR3 has 15 amino acids. Only the CDR3 portion is preserved as DNA: 45 bases, with reading frame beginning at the first base. The germline ends are 13 bases apart after V is trimmed by 1 base and J by 9 bases. CDR1 and CDR2, per the germline V gene, are SGHTA and FQGTGA. In the prospective study, participants were roughly 18 to 90 years old, resided in under 30 geographic areas of the United States, and were enrolled through a virtual design. Cohort assignment in the prospective study relied on participant-reported clinical history from a screening survey and a study questionnaire. In the prospective study, whole blood, serum and a nasopharyngeal or oropharyngeal swab were collected from each participant by mobile phlebotomists. Participants in the prospective study had the option to provide additional blood draws and questionnaires over a 2-month period. Prospective study blood samples were shipped either frozen or at room temperature before DNA extraction.

The immunoSEQ Assay, a bias-controlled multiplex PCR, was used to amplify TCRbeta CDR3 regions from genomic DNA. In the authors' own workflow: Within the assay, amplification of reference gene primers was used to estimate how many nucleated cells each sample contained. To quantify the absolute abundance of each unique TCRbeta CDR3 rearrangement, sequence reads were collapsed and filtered. For each sample, productive Simpson clonality was calculated by taking the square root of Simpson's diversity index across productive rearrangements. TCRdb retrieved this table from immuneACCESS and kept in-frame rearrangements only. Not all clones are present; in checked studies, unresolved V genes account for under half, and no reason is known for the remainder. The DNA was the basis for D and trimming; V, J and clone size are from that table. This sample has a few hundred thousand clones in its table, and less than 90% of those were observed once. The biggest ten clones account for 3% to 3.5% of the sample.

The TCR was taken from a woman in her forties or fifties in a cohort exposed to, infected with or recovered from COVID-19 (not recorded which). The sample comprised PBMCs or T cells enriched from blood (not recorded which). Recombination joined TRBV7-3 with TRBJ1-6; TRBD1 is a weak D gene call, 5 bases matching. The CDR3 protein sequence reads: CASSLSGAPTSPLHF. The DNA sequence is given as TGTGCCAGCAGCTTAAGTGGGGCTCCGACTTCACCCCTCCACTTT.